The 21 T cell receptor beta chains in this list originate from one sample, sequenced in a study of blood T cell repertoires in COVID-19. TCRdb's table, derived via immunoSEQ multiplex PCR, lists solely in-frame clones and lacks some. The sample consists of 27,000 or so clones, around 90% of them appearing once. Material: peripheral blood. These receptors originate from a human donor in a cohort sampled during active COVID-19.

The J gene is TRBJ2-7, the V gene TRBV6-5; 10 bases agree with TRBD1. V shed 9 bases, J shed 1 base, and the junction held 3 bases outside the gene matches. CDR3 length: 13 residues. Per germline, CDR1 MNHEY and CDR2 SVGAGI. CDR3 residues: CASRTGGSYEQYF. The CDR3 DNA follows: TGTGCCAGTAGGACAGGGGGATCCTACGAGCAGTACTTC.

This rearrangement joins TRBV9 to TRBJ1-2; D gene ambiguous. The CDR3 is 15 amino acids. CDR1 and CDR2 (germline): SGDLS, YYNGEE. Trimming stripped 0 bases from V and 3 bases from J, with 12 bases between. In DNA, the CDR3 is TGTGCCAGCAGCGTAGGCCCTGGGGAGGACTATGGCTACACCTTC. Translating gives CASSVGPGEDYGYTF. The complete variable domain, with remaining parts taken from reference TRBV9 and TRBJ1-2, reads DSGVTQTPKHLITATGQRVTLRCSPRSGDLSVYWYQQSLDQGLQFLIQYYNGEERAKGNILERFSAQQFPDLHSELNLSSLELGDSALYFCASSVGPGEDYGYTFGSGTRLTVV.

The rearrangement uses TRBV2 and TRBJ2-1, with a weak D call TRBD1 (6 bases). The CDR3 is 14 residues long. V lost 5 bases, J lost 12 bases, and 20 bases lay in between. The germline CDR1 and CDR2 sequences are SNHLY and FYNNEI. Written as DNA, the CDR3 is TGTGCCAGCAGTCCACCCCCCCGGGACATCAGGCAGTTCTTC. Translating it yields CASSPPPRDIRQFF.

The chain joins TRBV29-1 to TRBJ2-5; TRBD1 matches 7 bases. The CDR3 covers 15 residues. Germline V CDR1 and CDR2: SQVTM, ANQGSEA. The ends lost 1 base at V and 2 bases at J; junction bases unmatched: 7. The CDR3 here is CSVEATGVRQETQYF. For the CDR3, the DNA is TGCAGCGTTGAAGCCACAGGGGTTCGGCAAGAGACCCAGTACTTC.

The chain couples TRBV9 to TRBJ2-1, with 7 positions matching TRBD1. CDR1 and CDR2 from the germline V gene are SGDLS and YYNGEE. CDR3 length: 14 residues. The ends lost 4 bases at V and 6 bases at J; junction bases unmatched: 7. The CDR3 loop is CASSRGRNGNEQFF. CDR3 nucleotide sequence: TGTGCCAGCAGCAGGGGGCGGAATGGCAATGAGCAGTTCTTC. Full variable domain (missing parts from reference TRBV9 and TRBJ2-1): DSGVTQTPKHLITATGQRVTLRCSPRSGDLSVYWYQQSLDQGLQFLIQYYNGEERAKGNILERFSAQQFPDLHSELNLSSLELGDSALYFCASSRGRNGNEQFFGPGTRLTVL.

The chain links TRBV5-4 to TRBJ2-6, with TRBD2 as a possible D gene (6 bases). Deletions cut 5 bases from V and 4 bases from J, with 16 bases between. Germline V gene sequence: CDR1 SGHNT, CDR2 YYREEE (reference sequence). The CDR3 has 16 residues. This CDR3 reads CASSLEREAGANVLTF. DNA for the CDR3: TGTGCCAGCAGTCTTGAGAGGGAGGCCGGGGCCAACGTCCTGACTTTC.

The chain joins TRBV5-8 to TRBJ2-7, with TRBD2 as a possible D gene (6 bases). The V gene lost 4 bases and the J gene lost 7 bases, with 24 bases spanning the gap. This CDR3 comprises 16 residues. CDR1 and CDR2 from the germline V gene are SGHTS and YDEGEE. CDR3 bases: TGTGCCAGCAGCCTCGACCGGAGGGGACTTCGAGGGGAGCAGTACTTC. Translated: CASSLDRRGLRGEQYF. Variable domain in full (rest from reference TRBV5-8 and TRBJ2-7): EAGVTQSPTHLIKTRGQQATLRCSPISGHTSVYWYQQALGLGLQFLLWYDEGEERNRGNFPPRFSGRQFPNYSSELNVNALELEDSALYLCASSLDRRGLRGEQYFGPGTRLTVT.

The rearrangement joins TRBV12-3 or TRBV12-4 to TRBJ2-5, with D possibly being TRBD1 (6 bases). The CDR3 contains 13 residues. V lost 6 bases to trimming and J lost 5 bases, with 13 bases between them. The CDR3 coding sequence is TGTGCCAGCAGCAATTGGGGGCGGGAGACCCAGTACTTC. It encodes CASSNWGRETQYF.

The chain couples TRBV12-3 or TRBV12-4 to TRBJ2-7; TRBD2 might be the D (5 bases). With 4 bases removed from V and 4 bases from J, the gap between germline ends came to 11 bases. The CDR3 runs 13 residues. The CDR3 DNA reads as TGTGCCAGCAGTTCGGGGAATAGATACGAGCAGTACTTC. Translation: CASSSGNRYEQYF.

The gene calls are TRBV2 and TRBJ1-3, with D possibly being TRBD1 (5 bases). The V gene's germline CDR1 is SNHLY and CDR2 FYNNEI. This CDR3 region has 14 residues. V lost 6 bases to trimming and J lost 2 bases, with 11 bases between them. CDR3 nucleotide sequence: TGTGCCAGCAGGGGGCCTGGGGCTGGAAACACCATATATTTT. Translating gives CASRGPGAGNTIYF.

The rearrangement joins TRBV28 to TRBJ1-1, with D uncertain. The V and J ends lost 6 bases and 4 bases respectively, with 12 bases between them. Germline CDR1 is MDHEN and CDR2 is SYDVKM. This CDR3 is 13 amino acids long. The CDR3 sequence is CASSTPFSTEAFF. In DNA, the CDR3 is TGTGCCAGCAGCACCCCTTTTAGCACTGAAGCTTTCTTT. The full variable domain, its missing parts supplied by reference TRBV28 and TRBJ1-1, is DVKVTQSSRYLVKRTGEKVFLECVQDMDHENMFWYRQDPGLGLRLIYFSYDVKMKEKGDIPEGYSVSREKKERFSLILESASTNQTSMYLCASSTPFSTEAFFGQGTRLTVV.

The chain carries TRBV4-2 and TRBJ2-2; D call uncertain. CDR3 length: 16 residues. Germline CDR1 is LGHNA and CDR2 is YNFKEQ. Trimming took off 0 bases at V and 4 bases at J, with 12 bases between the two ends. DNA of the CDR3: TGTGCCAGCAGCCAAGAGCTTGCGGCACCCACCGGGGAGCTGTTTTTT. This encodes CASSQELAAPTGELFF.

The chain has TRBV11-3 and TRBJ2-5; D uncertain. Trimming stripped 1 base from V and 5 bases from J, with 14 bases between. This CDR3 has 15 residues. Germline loops: CDR1 SGHNT, CDR2 YENEEA. Written as DNA, the CDR3 is TGTGCCAGCAGCTTAGGGGCCGCACCAAGCGAGACCCAGTACTTC. Its translation is CASSLGAAPSETQYF.

The CDR3 nucleotides read TGCGCCAGCAGCCGGGGGACAGGGGGTCAAGAGACCCAGTACTTC. It encodes CASSRGTGGQETQYF. The chain has TRBV5-1 and TRBJ2-5, with 11 bases identical to TRBD1. Germline-derived CDR1 and CDR2 are SGHRS and YFSETQ. The CDR3 sequence is 15 residues long. The V gene end was trimmed by 4 bases and the J gene end by 2 bases; junction bases not matched to a gene: 4.

This CDR3 reads CASSQDPRAGELFF. The CDR3 coding sequence is TGTGCCAGCAGCCAAGATCCCAGGGCCGGGGAGCTGTTTTTT. The chain is built from TRBV4-2 and TRBJ2-2, with D tentatively TRBD1 (5 bases). The length of the CDR3 is 14 residues. V gave up 0 bases and J gave up 6 bases, with 8 bases separating them. Germline values: CDR1 LGHNA, CDR2 YNFKEQ.

The chain employs TRBV5-1 and TRBJ1-2, with TRBD1 matching over 9 bases. V dropped 4 bases and J dropped 4; count of bases not matched to a gene: 11. The CDR3 contains 16 residues. CDR1 and CDR2 from the germline V gene are SGHRS and YFSETQ. Written as DNA, the CDR3 is TGCGCCAGCAGCCCGGCCGGGACAGGGAGATTCTATGGCTACACCTTC. Its translation is CASSPAGTGRFYGYTF.

The J gene is TRBJ2-3, the V gene TRBV9; 7 bases fit TRBD1. Germline V lookup: CDR1 SGDLS, CDR2 YYNGEE. The CDR3 has 16 amino acids. V lost 3 bases and J lost 2; bases outside the gene matches: 9. The CDR3 bases are TGTGCCAGCAGCGCAAAGGACAGGATCCTCACAGATACGCAGTATTTT. The encoded protein is CASSAKDRILTDTQYF.

This chain connects TRBV30 to TRBJ2-1; 9 bases line up with TRBD2. In germline, CDR1 is GTSNPN, CDR2 SVGIG (reference sequence). The CDR3 sequence is 17 residues long. Trimming took 0 bases from V and 4 from J; bases not matched to a gene: 10. This CDR3 is CAWSVVRGGLSYNEQFF. The CDR3 DNA is TGTGCCTGGAGTGTAGTGCGGGGGGGCCTTAGTTACAATGAGCAGTTCTTC.

The V call is TRBV5-1, the J call TRBJ1-3; 7 bases agree with TRBD1. CDR1 and CDR2 from the germline V gene are SGHRS and YFSETQ. Trimming removed 4 bases from V and 0 bases from J; junction bases left unmatched: 7. The CDR3 length is 16 residues. This CDR3 is CASSRGTASSGNTIYF. CDR3 nucleotide sequence: TGCGCCAGCAGCAGAGGGACAGCGAGCTCTGGAAACACCATATATTTT. The variable domain in full, with the rest retrieved from reference TRBV5-1 and TRBJ1-3, is KAGVTQTPRYLIKTRGQQVTLSCSPISGHRSVSWYQQTPGQGLQFLFEYFSETQRNKGNFPGRFSGRQFSNSRSEMNVSTLELGDSALYLCASSRGTASSGNTIYFGEGSWLTVV.

This clone was observed a handful of times. The genes are TRBV16 and TRBJ2-3, with TRBD2 matching over 9 bases. The germline CDR1 and CDR2 sequences are KGHSY and FQNENV. This CDR3 region has 17 residues. The trim removed 2 bases at V and 5 bases at J, leaving 11 bases unmatched. The CDR3, as DNA: TGTGCCAGCAGCCAAACTTCAACTAGCGGGCGGGGAGATACGCAGTATTTT. Its protein product is CASSQTSTSGRGDTQYF.

The J gene is TRBJ1-2, the V gene TRBV6-5; 9 bases are shared with TRBD1. Per the germline V gene, CDR1 is MNHEY and CDR2 is SVGAGI. The CDR3 covers 14 residues. V lost 6 bases and J lost 4; bases outside the gene matches: 6. CDR3 coding DNA: TGTGCCAGCAGCCCGGGACAGGGAACCTATGGCTACACCTTC. Amino acids: CASSPGQGTYGYTF.